Sequencing of this T cell receptor (beta chain) was carried out in a study of T-cell memory formation after mild COVID-19. Turning to the study itself: Most TCR clusters belonged to a single donor.

Trimming stripped 3 bases from V and 6 bases from J, with 15 bases between. This CDR3 comprises 15 residues. TCRdb re-derived calls from the 5' RACE reads in MiXCR, one entry per CDR3 protein. The sample yields roughly 340,000 distinct CDR3 sequences, roughly 15% seen once. In its sample, this clonotype was seen a few times. Its target is not known. Study results and limitations: Day 15 to 85 contracting clones showed balanced CD4/CD8; day 15 to 37 expanders favored CD4+. Cross-reactive memory seemingly joined, as some responding clones were found in pre-infection memory. Chiefly within CM and EM were the contracting CD4+ clones; CD8+ ones were within EMRA.

Sequenced: PBMCs or a T cell subset sorted from them (not recorded which). The chain employs TRBV12-3 or TRBV12-4 and TRBJ2-1; D gene unclear. This receptor was taken from a man aged 18 to 35 who had mild COVID-19 (a few samples of this study predate the infection). Cell type and time point are not known. CDR3 amino acids: CASSFGLGMRNEQFF. The CDR3 nucleotides are TGTGCCAGCAGTTTTGGTCTGGGAATGCGCAATGAGCAGTTCTTC.